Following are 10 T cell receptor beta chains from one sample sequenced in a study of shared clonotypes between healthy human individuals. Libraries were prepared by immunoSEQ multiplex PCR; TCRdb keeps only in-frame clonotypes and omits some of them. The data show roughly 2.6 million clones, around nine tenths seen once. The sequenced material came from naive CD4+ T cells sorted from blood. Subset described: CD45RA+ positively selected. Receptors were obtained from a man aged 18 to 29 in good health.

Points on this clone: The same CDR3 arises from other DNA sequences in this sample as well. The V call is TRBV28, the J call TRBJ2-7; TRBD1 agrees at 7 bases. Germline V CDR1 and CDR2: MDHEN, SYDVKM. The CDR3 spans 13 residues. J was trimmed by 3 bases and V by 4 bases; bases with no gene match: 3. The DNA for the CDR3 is TGTGCCAGCAGTTCGGGACAGATCTACGAGCAGTACTTC. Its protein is CASSSGQIYEQYF.

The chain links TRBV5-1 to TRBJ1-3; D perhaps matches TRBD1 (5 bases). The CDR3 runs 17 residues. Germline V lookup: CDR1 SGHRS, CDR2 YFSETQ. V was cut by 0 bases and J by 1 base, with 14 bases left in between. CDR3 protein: CASSLGGSAASGNTIYF. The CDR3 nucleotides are TGCGCCAGCAGCTTGGGGGGGTCCGCCGCTTCTGGAAACACCATATATTTT. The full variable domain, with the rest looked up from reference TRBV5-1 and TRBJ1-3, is KAGVTQTPRYLIKTRGQQVTLSCSPISGHRSVSWYQQTPGQGLQFLFEYFSETQRNKGNFPGRFSGRQFSNSRSEMNVSTLELGDSALYLCASSLGGSAASGNTIYFGEGSWLTVV.

The CDR3 loop is CASSADRVIGNTIYF. The CDR3 DNA sequence: TGTGCCAGCAGCGCGGACAGGGTGATTGGAAACACCATATATTTT. This chain joins TRBV9 and TRBJ1-3; 8 nucleotides agree with TRBD1. Germline CDR1 is SGDLS and CDR2 is YYNGEE. The CDR3 loop spans 15 amino acids. J was trimmed by 3 bases and V by 3 bases; bases with no gene match: 5.

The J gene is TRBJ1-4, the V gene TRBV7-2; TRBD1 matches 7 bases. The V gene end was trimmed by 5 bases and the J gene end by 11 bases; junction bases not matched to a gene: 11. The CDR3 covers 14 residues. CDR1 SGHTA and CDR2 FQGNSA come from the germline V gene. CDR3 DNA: TGTGCCAGCAGCCCCGGGACAGTAATGAGGAAACTGTTTTTT. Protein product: CASSPGTVMRKLFF.

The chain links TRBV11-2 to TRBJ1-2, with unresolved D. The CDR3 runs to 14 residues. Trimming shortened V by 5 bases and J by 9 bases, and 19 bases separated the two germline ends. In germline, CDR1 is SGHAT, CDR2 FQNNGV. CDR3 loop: CASSPTPGVVSYTF. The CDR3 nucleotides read TGTGCCAGCAGCCCCACCCCGGGTGTTGTCAGCTACACCTTC.

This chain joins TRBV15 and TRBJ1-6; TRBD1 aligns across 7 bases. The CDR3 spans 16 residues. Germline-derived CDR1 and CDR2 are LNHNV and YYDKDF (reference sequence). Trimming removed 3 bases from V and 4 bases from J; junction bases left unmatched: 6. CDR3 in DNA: TGTGCCACCAGCAGGAGACAGGGACCTTATAATTCACCCCTCCACTTT. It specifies CATSRRQGPYNSPLHF. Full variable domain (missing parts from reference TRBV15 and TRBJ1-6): DAMVIQNPRYQVTQFGKPVTLSCSQTLNHNVMYWYQQKSSQAPKLLFHYYDKDFNNEADTPDNFQSRRPNTSFCFLDIRSPGLGDTAMYLCATSRRQGPYNSPLHFGNGTRLTVT.

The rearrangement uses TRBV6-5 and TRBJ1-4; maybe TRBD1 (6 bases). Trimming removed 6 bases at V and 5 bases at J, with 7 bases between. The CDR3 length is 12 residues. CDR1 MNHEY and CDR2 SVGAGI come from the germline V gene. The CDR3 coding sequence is TGTGCCAGCAGCAGGGGAAATGAAAAACTGTTTTTT. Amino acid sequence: CASSRGNEKLFF.

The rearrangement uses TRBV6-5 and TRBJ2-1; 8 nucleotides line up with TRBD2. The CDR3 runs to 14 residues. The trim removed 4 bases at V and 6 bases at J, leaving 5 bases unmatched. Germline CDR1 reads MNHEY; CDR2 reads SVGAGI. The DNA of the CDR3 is TGTGCCAGCAGTTGGCGGGAGGCATCCAATGAGCAGTTCTTC. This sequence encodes CASSWREASNEQFF.

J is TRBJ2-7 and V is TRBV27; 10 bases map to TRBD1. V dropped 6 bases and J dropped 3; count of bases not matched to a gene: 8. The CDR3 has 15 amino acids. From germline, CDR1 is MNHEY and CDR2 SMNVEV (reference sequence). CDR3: CASRYRDRGIYEQYF. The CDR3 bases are TGTGCCAGCAGGTACCGGGACAGGGGAATCTACGAGCAGTACTTC.

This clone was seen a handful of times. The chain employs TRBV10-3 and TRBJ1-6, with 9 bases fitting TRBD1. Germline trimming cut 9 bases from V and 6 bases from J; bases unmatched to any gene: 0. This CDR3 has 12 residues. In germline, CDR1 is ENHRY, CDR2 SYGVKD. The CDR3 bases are TGTGCCATGGGACAGGGTAATTCACCCCTCCACTTT. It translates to CAMGQGNSPLHF.